These 17 T cell receptor beta chains originate from one sample sequenced in a study of PD-1 blockade in mismatch repair-deficient tumors. Clones were sequenced by immunoSEQ multiplex PCR, and TCRdb holds only the in-frame ones, with some missing. The sample gives about 19,000 clones, almost 85% of which show up once; 1.4% to 1.5% is in the top ten. This sample comprised PBMCs, obtained 52 weeks after starting pembrolizumab. All receptors come from an adult with mismatch repair-deficient cancer.

The chain links TRBV7-3 to TRBJ2-1, with 9 positions matching TRBD2. The CDR3 extends over 16 amino acids. After removal of 1 base from V and 6 bases from J, the junction contained 7 bases not matched to a gene. Germline V gene sequence: CDR1 SGHTA, CDR2 FQGTGA. CDR3 sequence: CASSLIPAGGSNEQFF. CDR3 sequence (DNA): TGTGCCAGCAGCTTAATCCCAGCGGGAGGCTCCAATGAGCAGTTCTTC.

The chain uses TRBV19 and TRBJ2-3; 15 bases fit TRBD2. Germline V gene data show CDR1 as LNHDA and CDR2 as SQIVND (reference sequence). After removal of 11 bases from V and 9 bases from J, the junction contained 9 bases not matched to a gene. The CDR3 is made up of 14 amino acids. The CDR3 here is CAARTSGRDRTQYF. CDR3 DNA sequence: TGTGCCGCCCGGACTAGCGGGAGGGATCGGACGCAGTATTTT. Supplemented by reference TRBV19 and TRBJ2-3, the full variable domain reads DGGITQSPKYLFRKEGQNVTLSCEQNLNHDAMYWYRQDPGQGLRLIYYSQIVNDFQKGDIAEGYSVSREKKESFPLTVTSAQKNPTAFYLCAARTSGRDRTQYFGPGTRLTVL.

The rearrangement links TRBV27 to TRBJ1-4; D may be TRBD1 (6 bases). From germline, CDR1 is MNHEY and CDR2 SMNVEV (reference sequence). This CDR3 is 15 amino acids long. The V end was cut by 0 bases, the J end by 8 bases, with 13 bases between. CDR3 in amino acids: CASSLSSTGWEKLFF. The DNA of the CDR3 is TGTGCCAGCAGTTTATCCTCGACAGGTTGGGAAAAACTGTTTTTT.

This sequence joins TRBV6-1 and TRBJ1-3, with 9 bases matching TRBD1. V was clipped by 3 bases and J by 3 bases; unmatched bases: 9. Looked up from germline, CDR1 is MNHNS and CDR2 is SASEGT. This CDR3 spans 17 amino acids. CDR3 sequence: CASSDLAQGAYGNTIYF. CDR3 bases: TGTGCCAGCAGTGATTTGGCACAGGGGGCTTATGGAAACACCATATATTTT.

The J gene is TRBJ1-1, the V gene TRBV7-9; 8 bases map to TRBD1. With 5 bases clipped from V and 8 bases from J, the junction kept 4 bases outside the gene matches. This CDR3 has 12 residues. Germline CDR1 reads SEHNR; CDR2 reads FQNEAQ (reference sequence). In nucleotides, the CDR3 is TGTGCCAGCAGCCCTGGGGACAGGGAAGCTTTCTTT. This gives the protein CASSPGDREAFF.

This clone was counted between two and nine times. V is TRBV28 and J is TRBJ2-7, with 7 bases lining up with TRBD2. The CDR3 loop spans 14 amino acids. The V and J ends lost 7 bases and 4 bases, in that order; junction bases with no gene match: 10. CDR1 and CDR2 (germline): MDHEN, SYDVKM. CDR3 sequence: CASKSASGDYEQYF. CDR3 coding DNA: TGTGCCAGCAAGTCCGCTAGCGGAGATTACGAGCAGTACTTC. Combining the CDR3 with reference TRBV28 and TRBJ2-7 gives the whole variable domain DVKVTQSSRYLVKRTGEKVFLECVQDMDHENMFWYRQDPGLGLRLIYFSYDVKMKEKGDIPEGYSVSREKKERFSLILESASTNQTSMYLCASKSASGDYEQYFGPGTRLTVT.

The CDR3 here is CASSLEVSGRAIADTQYF. DNA of the CDR3: TGCGCCAGCAGCTTGGAAGTTAGCGGGAGGGCCATCGCAGATACGCAGTATTTT. The V call is TRBV5-1, the J call TRBJ2-3; 11 nucleotides agree with TRBD2. The ends lost 0 bases at V and 4 bases at J; junction bases unmatched: 10. Germline CDR1 and CDR2: SGHRS and YFSETQ. The CDR3 covers 18 residues. The full variable domain, in which reference TRBV5-1 and TRBJ2-3 provide the parts outside the CDR3, is KAGVTQTPRYLIKTRGQQVTLSCSPISGHRSVSWYQQTPGQGLQFLFEYFSETQRNKGNFPGRFSGRQFSNSRSEMNVSTLELGDSALYLCASSLEVSGRAIADTQYFGPGTRLTVL.

The J gene is TRBJ2-4, the V gene TRBV7-2; weak D call: TRBD2 (5 bases). Germline CDR1 and CDR2: SGHTA and FQGNSA. The CDR3 loop spans 16 amino acids. Trimming removed 1 base from V and 2 bases from J, with 12 bases in between. The CDR3 reads CASSLGGGRTKNIQYF. The DNA for the CDR3 is TGTGCCAGCAGCTTAGGAGGCGGGCGCACCAAAAACATTCAGTACTTC.

This chain links TRBV7-3 with TRBJ1-1, with 8 bases matching TRBD1. The CDR3 covers 13 residues. Germline values: CDR1 SGHTA, CDR2 FQGTGA. V was pared by 5 bases and J by 7 bases, with 6 bases of the junction left unmatched. CDR3 sequence: CASSPDRGGEAFF. CDR3 bases: TGTGCCAGCAGCCCCGACAGGGGTGGTGAAGCTTTCTTT. Complete variable domain (other parts from reference TRBV7-3 and TRBJ1-1): GAGVSQTPSNKVTEKGKYVELRCDPISGHTALYWYRQSLGQGPEFLIYFQGTGAADDSGLPNDRFFAVRPEGSVSTLKIQRTERGDSAVYLCASSPDRGGEAFFGQGTRLTVV.

J is TRBJ2-7 and V is TRBV6-6, with 8 bases that match TRBD2. This CDR3 has 14 amino acids. V lost 0 bases and J lost 9; bases outside the gene matches: 7. CDR1 and CDR2 from the germline V gene are MNHNY and SVGAGI (reference sequence). CDR3 in amino acids: CASSYSASGLSQYF. CDR3 nucleotide sequence: TGTGCCAGCAGTTACTCGGCTAGCGGGTTATCGCAGTACTTC.

The chain combines TRBV2 with TRBJ2-5; possible D gene TRBD2, 6 bases. CDR1 and CDR2 (germline): SNHLY, FYNNEI. The CDR3 has 13 residues. Trimming removed 4 bases at V and 8 bases at J, with 14 bases between. The CDR3 is CASSGGTSQTQYF. The CDR3 coding sequence is TGTGCCAGCAGTGGGGGAACTAGCCAAACCCAGTACTTC.

The rearrangement uses TRBV15 and TRBJ2-1; 8 nucleotides line up with TRBD2. The CDR3 contains 16 residues. V dropped 3 bases and J dropped 0; count of bases not matched to a gene: 4. Germline CDR1 is LNHNV and CDR2 is YYDKDF (reference sequence). The CDR3 bases are TGTGCCACCAGCAGGCCCGGGACTAGCTCCTACAATGAGCAGTTCTTC. This gives the protein CATSRPGTSSYNEQFF.

The rearrangement uses TRBV2 and TRBJ2-2; 10 bases are a match to TRBD1. CDR3 length equals 15 residues. The germline V gene has CDR1 SNHLY and CDR2 FYNNEI. V lost 5 bases, J lost 10 bases, and 10 bases stayed unmatched. CDR3 DNA sequence: TGTGCCAGCAGTCGTACCGGGACAGGGGCAGAGGAGCTGTTTTTT. Amino acids: CASSRTGTGAEELFF.

The chain has TRBV28 and TRBJ2-1; 10 bases align to TRBD2. Germline V CDR1 and CDR2: MDHEN, SYDVKM. V shed 3 bases and J 9 bases; nucleotides not matched to a gene: 23. The CDR3 is 20 amino acids. The CDR3 here is CASSFEFQREGLEVSREQFF. The CDR3 bases are TGTGCCAGCAGTTTCGAGTTCCAGCGGGAGGGCCTAGAGGTGTCTCGTGAGCAGTTCTTC.

The V and J genes are TRBV27 and TRBJ2-1, with D possibly being TRBD2 (6 bases). The CDR3 spans 19 residues. V was clipped by 5 bases and J by 0 bases, with 23 bases between them. CDR1 MNHEY and CDR2 SMNVEV come from the germline V gene (reference sequence). CDR3 bases: TGTGCCAGCAGTGAATTGGGACTGGGTAGATCATACTCCTACAATGAGCAGTTCTTC. Encoded protein: CASSELGLGRSYSYNEQFF.

This clone was picked up a small number of times. The J gene is TRBJ2-7, the V gene TRBV2; D is uncertain. Germline V gene sequence: CDR1 SNHLY, CDR2 FYNNEI. The V end was cut by 2 bases, the J end by 0 bases, with 11 bases between. This CDR3 spans 15 amino acids. The CDR3: CASSEYWQVSYEQYF. The DNA for the CDR3 is TGTGCCAGCAGTGAATATTGGCAGGTCTCCTACGAGCAGTACTTC. Together with reference TRBV2 and TRBJ2-7, the CDR3 gives the full variable domain: EPEVTQTPSHQVTQMGQEVILRCVPISNHLYFYWYRQILGQKVEFLVSFYNNEISEKSEIFDDQFSVERPDGSNFTLKIRSTKLEDSAMYFCASSEYWQVSYEQYFGPGTRLTVT.

This chain uses TRBV13 with TRBJ1-5; 9 bases fit TRBD1. The CDR3 runs to 16 residues. Unmatched junction bases numbered 7, after V lost 0 bases and J lost 7 bases. Germline V gives CDR1 PRHDT, CDR2 FYEKMQ (reference sequence). CDR3 in amino acids: CASSLGLQGARQPQHF. CDR3 bases: TGTGCCAGCAGCTTAGGATTACAGGGGGCAAGGCAGCCCCAGCATTTT.